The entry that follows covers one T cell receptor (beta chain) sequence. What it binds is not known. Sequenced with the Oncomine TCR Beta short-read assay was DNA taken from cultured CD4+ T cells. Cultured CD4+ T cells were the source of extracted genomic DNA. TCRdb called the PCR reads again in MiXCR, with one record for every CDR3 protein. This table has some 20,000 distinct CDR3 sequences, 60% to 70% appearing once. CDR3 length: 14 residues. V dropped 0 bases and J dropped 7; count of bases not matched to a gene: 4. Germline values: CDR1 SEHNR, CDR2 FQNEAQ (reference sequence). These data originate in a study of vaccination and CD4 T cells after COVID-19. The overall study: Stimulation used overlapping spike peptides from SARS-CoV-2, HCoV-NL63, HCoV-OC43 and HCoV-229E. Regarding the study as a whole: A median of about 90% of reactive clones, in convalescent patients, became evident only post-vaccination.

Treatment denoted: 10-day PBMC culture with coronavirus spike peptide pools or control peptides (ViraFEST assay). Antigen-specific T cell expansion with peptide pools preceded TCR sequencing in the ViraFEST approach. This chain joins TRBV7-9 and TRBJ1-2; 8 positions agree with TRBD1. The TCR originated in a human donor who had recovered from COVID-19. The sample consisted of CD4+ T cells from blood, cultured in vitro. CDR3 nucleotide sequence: TGTGCCAGCAGCTTAGCGGGCAGGGGGCTTGGCTACACCTTC. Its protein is CASSLAGRGLGYTF. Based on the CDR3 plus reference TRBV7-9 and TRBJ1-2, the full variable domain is DTGVSQNPRHKITKRGQNVTFRCDPISEHNRLYWYRQTLGQGPEFLTYFQNEAQLEKSRLLSDRFSAERPKGSFSTLEIQRTEQGDSAMYLCASSLAGRGLGYTFGSGTRLTVV.